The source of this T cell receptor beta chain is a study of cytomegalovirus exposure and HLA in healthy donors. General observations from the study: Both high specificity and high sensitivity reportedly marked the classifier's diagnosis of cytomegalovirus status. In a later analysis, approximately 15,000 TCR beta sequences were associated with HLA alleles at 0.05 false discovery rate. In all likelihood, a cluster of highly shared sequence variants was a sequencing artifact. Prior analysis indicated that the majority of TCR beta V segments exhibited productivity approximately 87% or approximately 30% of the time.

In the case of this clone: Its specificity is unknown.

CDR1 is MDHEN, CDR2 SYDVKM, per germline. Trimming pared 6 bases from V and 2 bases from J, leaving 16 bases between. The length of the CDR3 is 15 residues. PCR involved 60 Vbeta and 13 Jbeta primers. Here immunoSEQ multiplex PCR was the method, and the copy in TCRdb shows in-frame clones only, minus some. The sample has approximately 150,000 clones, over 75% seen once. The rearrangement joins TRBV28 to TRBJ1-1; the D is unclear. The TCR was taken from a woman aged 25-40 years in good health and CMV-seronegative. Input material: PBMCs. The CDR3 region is CASRENGGGNTEAFF. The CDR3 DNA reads TGTGCCAGCAGAGAAAATGGAGGCGGCAACACTGAAGCTTTCTTT.